Included here is one T cell receptor beta chain sequence, with context. Its cognate antigen is unknown. CDR3 length: 16 residues. V lost 2 bases, J lost 2 bases, and 4 bases stayed unmatched. Germline V gene data show CDR1 as MGHRA and CDR2 as YSYEKL. The data were taken from a study of cytomegalovirus exposure and HLA in healthy donors. Findings and limits, study-wide: The classifier reportedly diagnosed cytomegalovirus status with high specificity and sensitivity.

13 Jbeta primers and 60 Vbeta primers were used for the PCR. Sequencing was performed with immunoSEQ multiplex PCR; in TCRdb, only in-frame clones are kept and a portion is missing. There are more than 110,000 clones in the sample; over 75% occur only once, and 2% to 2.5% lies in the top ten. V usage is TRBV4-1 and J usage is TRBJ2-3, with 10 bases that match TRBD2. This clonotype originated in a man under 40 in good health and CMV-seronegative. Sequenced material: PBMCs. CDR3: CASSQLAGVNTDTQYF. The CDR3 nucleotides are TGCGCCAGCAGCCAACTAGCGGGAGTGAACACAGATACGCAGTATTTT.